These T cell receptor beta chains were read from a single sample in a study of vaccination and CD4 T cells after COVID-19. TCRdb analysed the PCR reads with MiXCR anew, one entry per CDR3 protein. The data show some 4,400 distinct CDR3 sequences, with 40% to 45% seen just once and around 41% held by the top ten. The antigens of these receptors remain unknown. Source material: CD4+ T cells from blood, cultured in vitro. Every receptor here comes from a human donor who had recovered from COVID-19. The CDR3 runs from the conserved cysteine through the conserved F or W. The D gene is left open where the match is weak. A row's size may be missing; if present it is once, few, many or a size class.

J gene	CDR3 length	V gene	clone size	D gene	CDR3 DNA	CDR3 protein
TRBJ2-3	14	TRBV30	few	.	TGTGCCTGGATAGAGGGCGGGAGCACAGATACGCAGTATTTT	CAWIEGGSTDTQYF
TRBJ2-7	14	TRBV27	.	.	TGTGCCAGCAGTTCCACGACGGACCCCTACGAGCAGTACTTC	CASSSTTDPYEQYF
TRBJ2-1	15	TRBV7-2	.	.	TGTGCCAGCAGCAAAGACCCTAGTTTTAAGAATGAGCAGTTCTTC	CASSKDPSFKNEQFF
TRBJ1-5	14	TRBV20-1	.	.	TGCAGTGCTAGAGATCAAAGGGGGAGTCAGCCCCAGCATTTT	CSARDQRGSQPQHF
TRBJ2-3	17	TRBV4-1	.	TRBD2	TGCGCCAGCAGCGTCCGGACTAGCGGGCAGATCACAGATACGCAGTATTTT	CASSVRTSGQITDTQYF
TRBJ2-3	16	TRBV10-3	few	TRBD2	TGTGCCATCAGTGACCGCGGGGGGCGCATCACAGATACGCAGTATTTT	CAISDRGGRITDTQYF
TRBJ2-7	15	TRBV19	.	.	TGTGCCAGTAGTGCAGGAGGGACACCAGTCTACGAGCAGTACTTC	CASSAGGTPVYEQYF
TRBJ1-1	13	TRBV7-3	.	.	TGTGCCAGCAGCTTAGAAAGGGACGCTGAAGCTTTCTTT	CASSLERDAEAFF
TRBJ2-7	13	TRBV20-1	.	.	TGCAGTGCTAGCCCGGACGGGAACTACGAGCAGTACTTC	CSASPDGNYEQYF
TRBJ2-3	18	TRBV4-2	.	TRBD2	TGTGCCAGCAGCCAAGAACCCAGCGGGGGAGGTCGGGCAGATACGCAGTATTTT	CASSQEPSGGGRADTQYF
TRBJ2-7	15	TRBV21-1	.	.	TGTGCCAGCAGCTGCTCGAGGGGGAGTTGCTACGAGCAGTACTTC	CASSCSRGSCYEQYF
TRBJ1-2	15	TRBV15	once	TRBD1	TGTGCCACCAGCAGAGGAATAACAGGGGCATATGGCTACACCTTC	CATSRGITGAYGYTF
TRBJ2-1	11	TRBV6-1	few	.	TGTGCCAGCAGGGTTCGCGGGGTGTGGTTCTTC	CASRVRGVWFF
TRBJ2-5	14	TRBV7-2	few	.	TGTGCCAGCAGCTTAGTCGCGGCATCAGAGACCCAGTACTTC	CASSLVAASETQYF
TRBJ2-4	16	TRBV14	.	.	TGTGCCAGCAGCCAAGGAGAGGGCTGGGCCAAAAACATTCAGTACTTC	CASSQGEGWAKNIQYF
TRBJ2-5	18	TRBV11-2	.	TRBD2	TGTGCCAGCAGCTTAGGCGGAGCTAGCGGGGGGATACAAGAGACCCAGTACTTC	CASSLGGASGGIQETQYF
TRBJ2-7	14	TRBV11-3	few	TRBD1	TGTGCCAGCAGCTACCGGACAGGTTCCTACGAGCAGTACTTC	CASSYRTGSYEQYF
TRBJ1-1	12	TRBV6-1	.	.	TGTGCCAGCAGTGTCGGGCGGCAGGAAGCTTTCTTT	CASSVGRQEAFF
TRBJ1-4	13	TRBV2	.	.	TGTGCCAGCGGTCAGGAGGGGGTCGAAAAACTGTTTTTT	CASGQEGVEKLFF
TRBJ1-1	12	TRBV20-1	few	.	TGCAGTGTTGAGGGGTGGGTGACTGAAGCTTTCTTT	CSVEGWVTEAFF
TRBJ1-2	14	TRBV7-8	.	.	TGTGCCAGCAGCCAATACAGTGCTTACTATGGCTACACCTTC	CASSQYSAYYGYTF
TRBJ1-6	15	TRBV18	.	TRBD1	TGTGCCAGCTCACGGAGAGGGGGCAGGTATTCACCCCTCCACTTT	CASSRRGGRYSPLHF